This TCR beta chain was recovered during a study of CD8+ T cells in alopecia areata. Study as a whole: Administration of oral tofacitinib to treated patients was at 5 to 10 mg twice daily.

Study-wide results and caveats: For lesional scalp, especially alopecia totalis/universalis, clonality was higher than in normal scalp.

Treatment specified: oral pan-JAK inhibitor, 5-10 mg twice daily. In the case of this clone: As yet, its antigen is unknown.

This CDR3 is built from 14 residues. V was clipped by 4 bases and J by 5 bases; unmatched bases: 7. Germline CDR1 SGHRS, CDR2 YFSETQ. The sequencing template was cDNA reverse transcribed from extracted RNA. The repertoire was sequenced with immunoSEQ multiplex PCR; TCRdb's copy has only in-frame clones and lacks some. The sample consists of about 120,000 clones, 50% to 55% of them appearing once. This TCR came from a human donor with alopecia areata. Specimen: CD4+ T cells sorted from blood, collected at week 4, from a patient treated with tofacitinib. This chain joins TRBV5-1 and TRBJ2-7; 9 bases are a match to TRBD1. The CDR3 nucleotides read TGCGCCAGCAGCAGGGGGGACAGGGAAGACGAGCAGTACTTC. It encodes CASSRGDREDEQYF.